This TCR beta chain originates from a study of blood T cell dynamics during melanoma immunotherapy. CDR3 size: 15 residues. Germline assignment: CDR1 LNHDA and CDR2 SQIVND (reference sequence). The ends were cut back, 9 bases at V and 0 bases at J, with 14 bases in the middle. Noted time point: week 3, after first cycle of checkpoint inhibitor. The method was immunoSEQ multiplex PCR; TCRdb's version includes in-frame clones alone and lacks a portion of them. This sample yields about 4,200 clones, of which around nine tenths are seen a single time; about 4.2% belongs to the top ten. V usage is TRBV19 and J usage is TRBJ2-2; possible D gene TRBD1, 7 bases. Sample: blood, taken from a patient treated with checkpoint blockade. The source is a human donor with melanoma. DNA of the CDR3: TGTGCCAGCCGTTTCAGGGGGGCGAACACCGGGGAGCTGTTTTTT. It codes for CASRFRGANTGELFF.